This section outlines one T cell receptor beta chain sequence together with its context. It lacks a known antigen. No base qualities exist here, and no much larger clone lies one base off it. Taken with the paper, the label for time point translates to: pre-sensitization, week 0. What the treatment or condition label conveys for this sample: therapeutic diphenylcyclopropenone sensitization with weekly scalp DPC. Blood at each patch-test visit was drawn before the patch test was applied. Eligible patients were aged 18 to 70, diagnosed with alopecia, deemed suitable for DPC therapy, and excluded if pregnant. Total RNA was extracted from unfractionated whole blood collected in Tempus Blood RNA tubes. The library was generated by RACE. Sequenced using a NextSeq 500. During library preparation, unique molecular identifiers were attached to individual cDNA molecules so that TCRs could be counted quantitatively and reproducibly. From each blood RNA sample, both TCR alpha and TCR beta chains were sequenced. Per the original workflow: The median number of TCRs per sample was approximately 93,000, ranging from 23,224 to 690,600. The Decombinator software suite was used to annotate V, J and CDR3 in the TCR reads. To make PS versus PT1 abundance plots, every sample was subsampled to the same number of TCRs (28,000). Expanded TCRs were defined as absent before sensitization and observed at least eight times at the 2-week time point. TCRdb trimmed public reads at Q25 via fastp, called clones via MiXCR and kept in-frame beta chains. Identical CDR3 proteins give one entry, which carries the most common genes and DNA. The V and J calls shown here were made by TCRdb, not taken from the authors' results. The sample includes 250,000 to 300,000 distinct CDR3 sequences, with approximately 7.5% observed a single time. The ten largest account for 0.9% to 1.5% of the sample.

The data belong to a study of human T cells and chemical hapten exposure (dated by TCRdb to about 2021). Some background on the complete study: For sensitization, 2% DPC in acetone was applied to a 2 cm by 2 cm area of upper inner arm skin. Some 29 alopecia patients provided blood for TCR sequencing at one to four time points (pre-sensitization, 2, 6 and 24 weeks). Blood samples were taken from patients before sensitization (week 0) and then at 2, 6 and about 24 weeks after DPC sensitization. Weekly therapeutic DPC doses were additionally applied to the scalp of patients throughout the roughly 24-week study period. The libraries were sequenced as a pool, and the TCR yield per sample differed mostly because of small variations in library volumes within the pool. This study followed changes in the peripheral blood TCR repertoire in vivo during primary and secondary sensitization of alopecia patients to the hapten diphenylcyclopropenone (DPC). Patch tests used Finn chambers with 0.01% DPC on the upper back, scored after 6 days by International Contact Dermatitis Research Group standards. The patient cohort, mostly female, included alopecia areata with under or over 50% scalp involvement, alopecia totalis and alopecia universalis.

The full study reports these points: A positive correlation was found between the number of PT1 expanded TCRs and patch test score, with significance reached at thresholds 8, 16 and 32 but not 4. Alopecia, a presumed autoimmune disease, was present in all patients, so the immune response of the patients might differ from that of healthy individuals. After repeated subsampling, the strength of the expansion versus patch-test correlation and the threshold at which it became significant changed. Compared with pre-sensitization or healthy control sets, expanded TCRs formed significantly more large CDR3 similarity clusters, which is consistent with antigen-driven responses. DPC sensitization did not change how many TCRs were above 1 in 1000 frequency, and no evidence was found of alterations in global repertoire structure.

At the junction V is shortened by 1 base and J by 11 bases, with 13 bases in between. There are 13 amino acids in the CDR3, from cysteine to phenylalanine inclusive. The retained sequence is limited to the CDR3, 39 bases, with the frame set at the first base. CDR1 and CDR2 were assigned from the germline V gene (reference sequence) as SGHKS and YYEKEE. The clonotype comes from a young man with alopecia areata. Some clones in this sample may be carry-over from other donors' samples. The V and J segments used are TRBV5-5 and TRBJ2-1; the D gene is perhaps TRBD1 or TRBD2, as each covers 5 bases. Sample: whole blood, taken in connection with sensitization to the hapten diphenylcyclopropenone (DPC). The CDR3 protein sequence reads: CASSLRGEIKQFF. The nucleotides are TGTGCCAGCAGCTTGCGAGGGGAAATAAAGCAGTTCTTC.